The rows below give T cell receptor beta chains drawn from one sample of a study of PD-1 blockade in classical Hodgkin lymphoma. TCRdb's table, derived via immunoSEQ multiplex PCR, lists solely in-frame clones and lacks some. The repertoire holds 19,000 or so clones, with roughly 72% as singletons. The sample was peripheral blood mononuclear cells (PBMCs), taken before the fourth cycle of nivolumab. The receptors originated from a human donor with classical Hodgkin lymphoma. Each CDR3 is given with its conserved first and last residue. The order of the fields is CDR3 protein, CDR3 DNA, clone size, V gene, J gene, D gene. D genes are given only for firm matches. A row's size may be missing; if present it is once, few, many or a size class.

CDR3aa: CATSRAGNEQFF; CDR3nt: TGTGCCACCAGCAGAGCCGGGAATGAGCAGTTCTTC; abundance: -; v_gene: TRBV15; j_gene: TRBJ2-1; d_gene: -
CDR3aa: CASSKGDSSYNEQFF; CDR3nt: TGTGCCAGTAGTAAGGGGGACAGCTCCTACAATGAGCAGTTCTTC; abundance: -; v_gene: TRBV19; j_gene: TRBJ2-1; d_gene: TRBD1
CDR3aa: CASSQEERAQPQHF; CDR3nt: TGCGCCAGCAGCCAAGAGGAAAGGGCTCAGCCCCAGCATTTT; abundance: -; v_gene: TRBV4-3; j_gene: TRBJ1-5; d_gene: -
CDR3aa: CASSQGRANQPQHF; CDR3nt: TGCGCCAGCAGCCAAGGAAGGGCCAATCAGCCCCAGCATTTT; abundance: -; v_gene: TRBV4-1; j_gene: TRBJ1-5; d_gene: -
CDR3aa: CASSSAGLSYNEQFF; CDR3nt: TGTGCCAGCAGCTCAGCGGGACTCTCCTACAATGAGCAGTTCTTC; abundance: -; v_gene: TRBV7-3; j_gene: TRBJ2-1; d_gene: TRBD2
CDR3aa: CASSLGRGVGGYTF; CDR3nt: TGTGCCAGCAGCCTCGGAAGAGGAGTCGGTGGCTACACCTTC; abundance: -; v_gene: TRBV6-1; j_gene: TRBJ1-2; d_gene: -
CDR3aa: CASSPGGVSNQPQHF; CDR3nt: TGTGCCAGCAGTCCGGGCGGGGTCAGCAATCAGCCCCAGCATTTT; abundance: -; v_gene: TRBV6-1; j_gene: TRBJ1-5; d_gene: -
CDR3aa: CASSPQGIGEQYF; CDR3nt: TGTGCCAGCAGCCCACAGGGAATAGGCGAGCAGTACTTC; abundance: -; v_gene: TRBV7-9; j_gene: TRBJ2-7; d_gene: -
CDR3aa: CASRKAGQGDEKLFF; CDR3nt: TGTGCCAGCCGTAAGGCGGGACAGGGGGACGAAAAACTGTTTTTT; abundance: -; v_gene: TRBV19; j_gene: TRBJ1-4; d_gene: TRBD1
CDR3aa: CASSLVGGRGEQFF; CDR3nt: TGTGCCAGCAGCTTAGTGGGAGGGCGGGGTGAGCAGTTCTTC; abundance: -; v_gene: TRBV7-3; j_gene: TRBJ2-1; d_gene: TRBD2
CDR3aa: CASSLTAGSTGELFF; CDR3nt: TGTGCCAGCAGCTTAACGGCGGGGTCCACCGGGGAGCTGTTTTTT; abundance: -; v_gene: TRBV7-9; j_gene: TRBJ2-2; d_gene: -
CDR3aa: CASSLAGYDQTQYF; CDR3nt: TGTGCCAGCAGCTTAGCGGGGTATGATCAGACCCAGTACTTC; abundance: -; v_gene: TRBV7-9; j_gene: TRBJ2-5; d_gene: -
CDR3aa: CASRGLAGGTGELFF; CDR3nt: TGCGCCAGCAGAGGACTAGCGGGAGGGACCGGGGAGCTGTTTTTT; abundance: -; v_gene: TRBV5-1; j_gene: TRBJ2-2; d_gene: TRBD2
CDR3aa: CSVDLADTQYF; CDR3nt: TGCAGCGTCGATCTAGCGGATACGCAGTATTTT; abundance: few; v_gene: TRBV29-1; j_gene: TRBJ2-3; d_gene: -
CDR3aa: CASSLAGSTYEQYF; CDR3nt: TGTGCCAGCAGCTTAGCCGGGTCCACCTACGAGCAGTACTTC; abundance: -; v_gene: TRBV11-2; j_gene: TRBJ2-7; d_gene: -
CDR3aa: CASGGYRTDTQYF; CDR3nt: TGTGCCAGCGGCGGCTACCGCACAGATACGCAGTATTTT; abundance: -; v_gene: TRBV14; j_gene: TRBJ2-3; d_gene: -
CDR3aa: CASSLISAGELFF; CDR3nt: TGCGCCAGCAGCTTGATTTCGGCCGGGGAGCTGTTTTTT; abundance: -; v_gene: TRBV5-1; j_gene: TRBJ2-2; d_gene: -
CDR3aa: CASSLGLILTEAFF; CDR3nt: TGTGCCAGCAGCTTAGGACTAATACTCACTGAAGCTTTCTTT; abundance: few; v_gene: TRBV7-8; j_gene: TRBJ1-1; d_gene: -
CDR3aa: CASSFRDGYEQYF; CDR3nt: TGCGCCAGCAGCTTCCGGGACGGCTACGAGCAGTACTTC; abundance: -; v_gene: TRBV4-1; j_gene: TRBJ2-7; d_gene: -
CDR3aa: CASSYSRGLGNTIYF; CDR3nt: TGTGCCAGCAGTTACTCCAGGGGGCTTGGAAACACCATATATTTT; abundance: few; v_gene: TRBV6-5; j_gene: TRBJ1-3; d_gene: TRBD1
CDR3aa: CAGSSIPYNEQFF; CDR3nt: TGCGCCGGCAGTTCAATCCCCTACAATGAGCAGTTCTTC; abundance: -; v_gene: TRBV10-2; j_gene: TRBJ2-1; d_gene: -
CDR3aa: CASRLDVYGYTF; CDR3nt: TGTGCCAGCAGACTCGACGTCTATGGCTACACCTTC; abundance: -; v_gene: TRBV7-9; j_gene: TRBJ1-2; d_gene: -
CDR3aa: CASSQASVGSRGWSNQPQHF; CDR3nt: TGTGCCAGCAGCCAAGCCAGTGTAGGATCGCGGGGGTGGAGCAATCAGCCCCAGCATTTT; abundance: -; v_gene: TRBV4-2; j_gene: TRBJ1-5; d_gene: -
CDR3aa: CASGGQGITEAFF; CDR3nt: TGTGCCAGCGGGGGACAGGGAATCACTGAAGCTTTCTTT; abundance: many; v_gene: TRBV2; j_gene: TRBJ1-1; d_gene: TRBD1
CDR3aa: CAIRGRVVDTGELFF; CDR3nt: TGTGCCATCAGAGGCAGGGTTGTTGACACCGGGGAGCTGTTTTTT; abundance: few; v_gene: TRBV10-3; j_gene: TRBJ2-2; d_gene: -
CDR3aa: CASSIQGNNEQFF; CDR3nt: TGTGCCAGTAGTATACAGGGGAACAATGAGCAGTTCTTC; abundance: -; v_gene: TRBV19; j_gene: TRBJ2-1; d_gene: -
CDR3aa: CASSESGGTAQYF; CDR3nt: TGCGCCAGCAGTGAGTCAGGGGGCACCGCGCAGTATTTT; abundance: -; v_gene: TRBV10-1; j_gene: TRBJ2-3; d_gene: TRBD1
CDR3aa: CASSPSGGAQEQFF; CDR3nt: TGTGCCAGTAGCCCTAGCGGGGGGGCCCAAGAGCAGTTCTTC; abundance: -; v_gene: TRBV19; j_gene: TRBJ2-1; d_gene: TRBD2
CDR3aa: CASSFRGLGNTEAFF; CDR3nt: TGTGCCAGCAGCTTCCGAGGTCTGGGGAACACTGAAGCTTTCTTT; abundance: few; v_gene: TRBV5-6; j_gene: TRBJ1-1; d_gene: -
CDR3aa: CASSPRREEAFF; CDR3nt: TGTGCCAGCTCACCACGACGGGAGGAAGCTTTCTTT; abundance: -; v_gene: TRBV18; j_gene: TRBJ1-1; d_gene: -
CDR3aa: CASTPASNTEAFF; CDR3nt: TGTGCCAGTACCCCGGCATCGAACACTGAAGCTTTCTTT; abundance: few; v_gene: TRBV19; j_gene: TRBJ1-1; d_gene: -
CDR3aa: CAGPGQEAFF; CDR3nt: TGCGCCGGTCCGGGACAGGAAGCTTTCTTT; abundance: -; v_gene: TRBV23-1; j_gene: TRBJ1-1; d_gene: TRBD1
CDR3aa: CASSPGQGRIGDYGYTF; CDR3nt: TGCGCCAGCAGCCCCGGACAGGGGCGGATTGGAGACTATGGCTACACCTTC; abundance: -; v_gene: TRBV5-1; j_gene: TRBJ1-2; d_gene: TRBD1
CDR3aa: CASSERGQGRTEAFF; CDR3nt: TGTGCCAGCAGTGAAAGGGGACAGGGCCGCACTGAAGCTTTCTTT; abundance: -; v_gene: TRBV2; j_gene: TRBJ1-1; d_gene: TRBD1
CDR3aa: CASSLIGVKLFF; CDR3nt: TGTGCCAGCAGCTTAATTGGGGTGAAACTGTTTTTT; abundance: -; v_gene: TRBV7-9; j_gene: TRBJ1-4; d_gene: -
CDR3aa: CASSYGTGDQPQHF; CDR3nt: TGTGCCAGCAGTTACGGGACAGGGGATCAGCCCCAGCATTTT; abundance: -; v_gene: TRBV6-5; j_gene: TRBJ1-5; d_gene: TRBD1
CDR3aa: CASSAWTGNDYGYTF; CDR3nt: TGTGCCAGCAGCGCCTGGACAGGGAACGACTATGGCTACACCTTC; abundance: -; v_gene: TRBV13; j_gene: TRBJ1-2; d_gene: TRBD1
CDR3aa: CASSPRTAPYEQYF; CDR3nt: TGTGCCAGTAGTCCACGGACGGCGCCCTACGAGCAGTACTTC; abundance: -; v_gene: TRBV19; j_gene: TRBJ2-7; d_gene: -
CDR3aa: CASSFGTQLEQYF; CDR3nt: TGTGCCAGCAGTTTCGGGACTCAGCTCGAGCAGTACTTC; abundance: once; v_gene: TRBV11-2; j_gene: TRBJ2-7; d_gene: -
CDR3aa: CASSLDRNQPQHF; CDR3nt: TGTGCCAGCAGCTTAGACAGGAACCAGCCCCAGCATTTT; abundance: -; v_gene: TRBV11-3; j_gene: TRBJ1-5; d_gene: -
CDR3aa: CASSLRRQGNTIYF; CDR3nt: TGTGCCAGCAGTTTAAGGCGCCAGGGAAACACCATATATTTT; abundance: -; v_gene: TRBV27; j_gene: TRBJ1-3; d_gene: -
CDR3aa: CASSTGRVLYGYTF; CDR3nt: TGTGCCAGCAGCACCGGACGGGTTCTCTATGGCTACACCTTC; abundance: few; v_gene: TRBV7-9; j_gene: TRBJ1-2; d_gene: -
CDR3aa: CASSLGRTGFFYEQYF; CDR3nt: TGTGCCAGCAGCTTGGGCAGGACGGGCTTCTTCTACGAGCAGTACTTC; abundance: -; v_gene: TRBV5-6; j_gene: TRBJ2-7; d_gene: -
CDR3aa: CASSQPGFTGELFF; CDR3nt: TGTGCCAGCAGCCAACCGGGCTTCACCGGGGAGCTGTTTTTT; abundance: -; v_gene: TRBV7-2; j_gene: TRBJ2-2; d_gene: -
CDR3aa: CASSLGPVPTVYEQYF; CDR3nt: TGTGCCAGCAGCTTGGGACCCGTGCCTACAGTTTACGAGCAGTACTTC; abundance: -; v_gene: TRBV27; j_gene: TRBJ2-7; d_gene: -
CDR3aa: CASSSRQGIGYTF; CDR3nt: TGTGCCAGCAGCTCCCGACAGGGGATAGGCTACACCTTC; abundance: -; v_gene: TRBV7-6; j_gene: TRBJ1-2; d_gene: TRBD1
CDR3aa: CASSLVDGTYEQYF; CDR3nt: TGCGCCAGCAGCTTGGTAGATGGTACCTACGAGCAGTACTTC; abundance: -; v_gene: TRBV5-1; j_gene: TRBJ2-7; d_gene: -
CDR3aa: CASSQDDRHADTQYF; CDR3nt: TGCGCCAGCAGCCAAGATGATAGACATGCAGATACGCAGTATTTT; abundance: -; v_gene: TRBV4-1; j_gene: TRBJ2-3; d_gene: -
CDR3aa: CASSYQVNYGYTF; CDR3nt: TGTGCCAGCAGTTATCAGGTTAACTATGGCTACACCTTC; abundance: -; v_gene: TRBV6-5; j_gene: TRBJ1-2; d_gene: -
CDR3aa: CASSVGQVLNYGYTF; CDR3nt: TGTGCCAGCAGCGTAGGACAGGTTTTAAACTATGGCTACACCTTC; abundance: -; v_gene: TRBV9; j_gene: TRBJ1-2; d_gene: -
CDR3aa: CASSPRGGARTDTQYF; CDR3nt: TGTGCCAGCAGCCCCCGTGGCGGGGCCCGCACAGATACGCAGTATTTT; abundance: once; v_gene: TRBV7-3; j_gene: TRBJ2-3; d_gene: -
CDR3aa: CASSLSGMRQPQHF; CDR3nt: TGTGCCAGCAGTTTATCAGGGATGAGGCAGCCCCAGCATTTT; abundance: -; v_gene: TRBV27; j_gene: TRBJ1-5; d_gene: -